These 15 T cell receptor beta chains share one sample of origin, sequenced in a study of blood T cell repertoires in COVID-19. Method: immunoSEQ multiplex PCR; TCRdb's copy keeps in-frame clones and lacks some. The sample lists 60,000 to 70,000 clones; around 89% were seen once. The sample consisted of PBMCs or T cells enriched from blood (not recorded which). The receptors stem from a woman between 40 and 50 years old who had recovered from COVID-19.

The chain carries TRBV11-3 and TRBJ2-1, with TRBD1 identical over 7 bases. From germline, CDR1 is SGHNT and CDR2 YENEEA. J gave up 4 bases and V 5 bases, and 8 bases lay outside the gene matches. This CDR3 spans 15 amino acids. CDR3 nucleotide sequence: TGTGCCAGCAGCCAACAGGGGCATGCGTACAATGAGCAGTTCTTC. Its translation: CASSQQGHAYNEQFF. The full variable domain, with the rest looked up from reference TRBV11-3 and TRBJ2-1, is EAGVVQSPRYKIIEKKQPVAFWCNPISGHNTLYWYLQNLGQGPELLIRYENEEAVDDSQLPKDRFSAERLKGVDSTLKIQPAELGDSAVYLCASSQQGHAYNEQFFGPGTRLTVL.

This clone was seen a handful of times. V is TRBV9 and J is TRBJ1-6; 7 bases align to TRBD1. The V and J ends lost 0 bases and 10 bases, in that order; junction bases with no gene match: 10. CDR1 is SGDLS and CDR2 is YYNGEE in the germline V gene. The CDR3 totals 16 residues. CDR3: CASSVGQGFRQSPLHF. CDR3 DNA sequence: TGTGCCAGCAGCGTAGGACAGGGTTTTCGGCAATCACCCCTCCACTTT. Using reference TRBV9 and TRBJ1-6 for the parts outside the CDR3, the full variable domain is DSGVTQTPKHLITATGQRVTLRCSPRSGDLSVYWYQQSLDQGLQFLIQYYNGEERAKGNILERFSAQQFPDLHSELNLSSLELGDSALYFCASSVGQGFRQSPLHFGNGTRLTVT.

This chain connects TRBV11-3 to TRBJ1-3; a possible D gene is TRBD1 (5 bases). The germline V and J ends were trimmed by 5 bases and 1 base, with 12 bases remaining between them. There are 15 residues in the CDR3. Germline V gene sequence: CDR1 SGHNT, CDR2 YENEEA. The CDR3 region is CASSKNGGSGNTIYF. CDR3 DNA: TGTGCCAGCAGCAAGAACGGGGGATCTGGAAACACCATATATTTT.

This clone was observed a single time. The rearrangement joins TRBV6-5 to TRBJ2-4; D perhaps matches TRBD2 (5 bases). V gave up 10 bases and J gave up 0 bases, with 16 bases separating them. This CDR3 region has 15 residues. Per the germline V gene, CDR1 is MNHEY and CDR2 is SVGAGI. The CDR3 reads CATIKRTVAKNIQYF. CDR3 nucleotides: TGTGCCACCATAAAGCGGACGGTAGCCAAAAACATTCAGTACTTC.

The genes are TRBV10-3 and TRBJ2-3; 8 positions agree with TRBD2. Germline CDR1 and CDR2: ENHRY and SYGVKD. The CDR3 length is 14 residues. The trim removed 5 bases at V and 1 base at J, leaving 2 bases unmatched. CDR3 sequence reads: CAISSGGGTDTQYF. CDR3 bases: TGTGCCATCAGTAGCGGGGGAGGCACAGATACGCAGTATTTT.

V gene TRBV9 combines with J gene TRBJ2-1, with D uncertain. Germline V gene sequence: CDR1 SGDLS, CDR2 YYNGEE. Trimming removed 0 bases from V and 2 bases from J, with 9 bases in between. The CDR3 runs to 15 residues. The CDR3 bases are TGTGCCAGCAGCGTAGGAGTAGCTACCTACAATGAGCAGTTCTTC. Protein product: CASSVGVATYNEQFF.

As DNA, the CDR3 is TGTGCCAGTAGTATAGTCTCAGGGGACTATGGCTACACCTTC. Amino acids: CASSIVSGDYGYTF. The chain combines TRBV19 with TRBJ1-2; perhaps TRBD1 as D (6 bases). The CDR3 consists of 14 residues. V lost 1 base, J lost 3 bases, and 9 bases lay in between. The germline V gene encodes CDR1 LNHDA and CDR2 SQIVND (reference sequence).

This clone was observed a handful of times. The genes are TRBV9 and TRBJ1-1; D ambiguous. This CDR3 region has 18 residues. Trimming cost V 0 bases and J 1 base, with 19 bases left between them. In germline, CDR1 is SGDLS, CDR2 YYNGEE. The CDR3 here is CASSVGFRELGGNTEAFF. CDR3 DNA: TGTGCCAGCAGCGTAGGCTTCCGTGAGCTAGGAGGGAACACTGAAGCTTTCTTT.

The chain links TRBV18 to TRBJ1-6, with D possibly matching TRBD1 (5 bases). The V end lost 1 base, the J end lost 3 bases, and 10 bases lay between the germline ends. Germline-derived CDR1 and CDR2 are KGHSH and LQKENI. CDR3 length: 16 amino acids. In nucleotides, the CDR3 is TGTGCCAGCTCACCACGTAGGGGAATCTATAATTCACCCCTCCACTTT. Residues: CASSPRRGIYNSPLHF.

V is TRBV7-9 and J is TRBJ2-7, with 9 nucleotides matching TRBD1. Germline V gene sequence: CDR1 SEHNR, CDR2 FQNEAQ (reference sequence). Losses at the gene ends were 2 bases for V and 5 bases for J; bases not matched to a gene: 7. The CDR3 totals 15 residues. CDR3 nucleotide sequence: TGTGCCAGCAGCTTAAGCGGGACAGGGTTAAACGAGCAGTACTTC. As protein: CASSLSGTGLNEQYF.

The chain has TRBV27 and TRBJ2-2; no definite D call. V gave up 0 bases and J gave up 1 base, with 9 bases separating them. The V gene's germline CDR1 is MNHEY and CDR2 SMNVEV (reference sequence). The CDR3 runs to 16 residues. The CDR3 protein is CASSLSPPRNTGELFF. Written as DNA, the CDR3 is TGTGCCAGCAGTTTATCCCCCCCGAGGAACACCGGGGAGCTGTTTTTT.

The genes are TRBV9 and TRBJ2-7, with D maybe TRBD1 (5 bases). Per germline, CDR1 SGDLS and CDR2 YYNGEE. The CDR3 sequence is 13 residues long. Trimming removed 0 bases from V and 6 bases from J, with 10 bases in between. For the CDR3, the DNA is TGTGCCAGCAGCGTAGATCGGACAACCGAGCAGTACTTC. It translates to CASSVDRTTEQYF.

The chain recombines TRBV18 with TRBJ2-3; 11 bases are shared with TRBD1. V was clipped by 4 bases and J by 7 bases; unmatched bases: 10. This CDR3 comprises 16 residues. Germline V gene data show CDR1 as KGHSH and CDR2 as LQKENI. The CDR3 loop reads CASSLGQGARGNTQYF. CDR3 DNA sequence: TGTGCCAGCTCACTTGGACAGGGGGCTCGAGGGAATACGCAGTATTTT.

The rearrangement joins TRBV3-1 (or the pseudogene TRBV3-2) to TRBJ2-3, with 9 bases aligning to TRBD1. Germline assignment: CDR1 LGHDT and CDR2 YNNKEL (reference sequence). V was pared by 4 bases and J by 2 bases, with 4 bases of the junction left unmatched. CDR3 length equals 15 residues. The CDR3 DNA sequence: TGTGCCAGCAGCCCAGGGACAGGGTTCACAGATACGCAGTATTTT. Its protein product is CASSPGTGFTDTQYF.

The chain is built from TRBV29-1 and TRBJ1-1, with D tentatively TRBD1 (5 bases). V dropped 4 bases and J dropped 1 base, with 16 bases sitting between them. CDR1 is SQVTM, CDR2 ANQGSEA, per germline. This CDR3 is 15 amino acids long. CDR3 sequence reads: CSVVAGSQQNTEAFF. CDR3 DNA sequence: TGCAGCGTTGTAGCAGGGTCACAGCAGAACACTGAAGCTTTCTTT.